This TCR beta chain was captured in a study of CD8+ T cells in alopecia areata. Across the study: Female C3H/HeJ recipients aged about 7-10 weeks got skin from C3H/HeJ graft donors aged about 6-13 months that had spontaneous alopecia. General observations from the study: Scalp repertoires also include resident alphabeta T cells from normal skin.

This clone was observed at least ten times. As yet, its antigen is unknown. Here the gene names and germline are mouse. Sequencing ends 4 residues short of the CDR3 end; the germline J gene provides the rest. CDR3 length equals 14 residues. Germline V lookup: CDR1 NNHDY, CDR2 SYVADS. Reverse transcription of extracted RNA yielded cDNA, which provided the sequencing template. Libraries were prepared by immunoSEQ multiplex PCR; TCRdb keeps only in-frame clonotypes and omits some of them. The sample was found to contain fewer than 7,500 clones, and every one recurs. Using CD4, CD8alpha, NKG2D, NKG2ACE and other markers, pooled cutaneous lymph node cells were sorted.

V usage is TRBV13-3 and J usage is TRBJ2-7, with TRBD2 matching 8 bases. This TCR was recovered from a C3H/HeJ mouse with alopecia areata. The mouse strain carries the MHC haplotype H2-k. Sequenced sample: CD8+ T cells sorted from a lymph node. Incomplete CDR3 DNA: TGTGCCAGCAGTGATAACCTGGGGGGTTAT. This codes for CASSDNLGGY. The whole CDR3 is CASSDNLGGYEQYF.